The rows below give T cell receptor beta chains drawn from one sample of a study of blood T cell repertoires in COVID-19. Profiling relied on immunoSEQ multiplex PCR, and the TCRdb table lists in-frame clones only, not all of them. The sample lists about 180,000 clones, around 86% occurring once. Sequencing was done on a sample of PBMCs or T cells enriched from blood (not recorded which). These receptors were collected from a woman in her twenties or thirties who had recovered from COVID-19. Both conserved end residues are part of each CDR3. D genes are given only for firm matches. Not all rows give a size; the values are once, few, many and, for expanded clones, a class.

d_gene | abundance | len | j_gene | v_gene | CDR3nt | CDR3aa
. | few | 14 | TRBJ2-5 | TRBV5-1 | TGCGCCAGCAGAACGTACAGGGTGGATGAGACCCAGTACTTC | CASRTYRVDETQYF
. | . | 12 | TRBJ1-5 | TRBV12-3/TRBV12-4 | TGTGCCAGCCAGGGCCAGGGACAGCCCCAGCATTTT | CASQGQGQPQHF
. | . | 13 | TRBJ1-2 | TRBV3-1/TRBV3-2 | TGTGCCAGCAGCCAGGGAGAGGGCTATGGCTACACCTTC | CASSQGEGYGYTF
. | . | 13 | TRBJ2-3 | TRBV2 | TGTGCCAGCCAGAGCGGAAGCACAGATACGCAGTATTTT | CASQSGSTDTQYF
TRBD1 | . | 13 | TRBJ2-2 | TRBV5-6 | TGTGCCAGCAGCGCAGGGGGCCCCGGGGAGCTGTTTTTT | CASSAGGPGELFF
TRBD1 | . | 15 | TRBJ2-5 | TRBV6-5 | TGTGCCAGCAGTTACTCCTCGGGACAGCAGCAGACCCAGTACTTC | CASSYSSGQQQTQYF
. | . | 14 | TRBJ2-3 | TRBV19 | TGTGCCAGTGTGGTCGAGAATTGCACAGATACGCAGTATTTT | CASVVENCTDTQYF
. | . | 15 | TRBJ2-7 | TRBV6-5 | TGTGCCAGCAGCCACAGGTCTGGCCGGAAAGGCGAGCAGTACTTC | CASSHRSGRKGEQYF
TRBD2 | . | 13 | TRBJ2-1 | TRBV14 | TGTGCCAGCAGCCAAGAAATGGGGGGGGAGCAGTTCTTC | CASSQEMGGEQFF
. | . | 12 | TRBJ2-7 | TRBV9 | TGTGCCAGCAGCGCCCACTCCTACGAGCAGTACTTC | CASSAHSYEQYF
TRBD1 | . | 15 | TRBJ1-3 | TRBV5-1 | TGCGCCAGCAGCTTTGACAGGGGGCCAGGAAACACCATATATTTT | CASSFDRGPGNTIYF
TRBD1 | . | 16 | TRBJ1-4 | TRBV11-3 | TGTGCCAGCAGCCACCGGAAGACAGGGGAGTCTGAAAAACTGTTTTTT | CASSHRKTGESEKLFF
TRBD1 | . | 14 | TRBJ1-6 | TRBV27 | TGTGCCAGCAGTCTGACAGGGGTTAATTCACCCCTCCACTTT | CASSLTGVNSPLHF
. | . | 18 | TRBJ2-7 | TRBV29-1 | TGCAGCGTTTTTTTTTCGGGTGTAACCCAAGCACCGACCTACGAGCAGTACTTC | CSVFFSGVTQAPTYEQYF
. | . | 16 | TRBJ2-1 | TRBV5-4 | TGTGCCAGCAGCTTGTCAACGGAGGGCCCTAACAATGAGCAGTTCTTC | CASSLSTEGPNNEQFF
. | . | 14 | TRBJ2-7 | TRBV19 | TGTGCCAGTAGTATAACAGGGAGCTCCTACGAGCAGTACTTC | CASSITGSSYEQYF
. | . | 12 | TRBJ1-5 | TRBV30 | TGTGCCTGGAGTGTGATCCCGGGGCCCCAGCATTTT | CAWSVIPGPQHF
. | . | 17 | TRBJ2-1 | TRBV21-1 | TGTGCCAGCAACAACCCGGGACTAGCGGGAGAAGGCACTGAGCAGTTCTTC | CASNNPGLAGEGTEQFF
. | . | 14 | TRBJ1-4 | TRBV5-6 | TGTGCCAGCAGCCCGCTACTTAGGGGGGAAAAACTGTTTTTT | CASSPLLRGEKLFF
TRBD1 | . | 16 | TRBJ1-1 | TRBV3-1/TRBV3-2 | TGTGCCAGCAGTCGGACCTTGGGACAGTCGAACACTGAAGCTTTCTTT | CASSRTLGQSNTEAFF
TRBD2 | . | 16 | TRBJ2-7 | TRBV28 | TGTGCCAGCAGTTTGTCGACTAGCGGGAGGTTCTACGAGCAGTACTTC | CASSLSTSGRFYEQYF
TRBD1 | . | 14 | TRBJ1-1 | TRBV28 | TGTGCCAGCAGACAGACAGGGGGCATCACTGAAGCTTTCTTT | CASRQTGGITEAFF
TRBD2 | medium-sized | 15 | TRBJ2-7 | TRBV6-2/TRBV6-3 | TGTGCCAGCAGTGTACTAGCGGGAGAGCCCTACGAGCAGTACTTC | CASSVLAGEPYEQYF
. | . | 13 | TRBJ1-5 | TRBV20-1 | TGCAGTGCTAGTGCGGGGGAAGATCAGCCCCAGCATTTT | CSASAGEDQPQHF
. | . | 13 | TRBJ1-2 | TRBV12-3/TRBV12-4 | TGTGCCAGCAGTTTAGCCACTTCCTATGGCTACACCTTC | CASSLATSYGYTF
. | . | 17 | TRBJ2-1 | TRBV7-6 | TGTGCCAGCAGCTACCCCTTAACGGGAGAAGGGTTTGGTGAGCAGTTCTTC | CASSYPLTGEGFGEQFF
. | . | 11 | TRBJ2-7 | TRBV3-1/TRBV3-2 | TGTGCCAGCAGACTGAGTGGCGAGCAGTACTTC | CASRLSGEQYF
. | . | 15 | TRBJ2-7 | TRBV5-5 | TGTGCCAGCAGCTTGGGTGGCGGGTACTCCTACGAGCAGTACTTC | CASSLGGGYSYEQYF
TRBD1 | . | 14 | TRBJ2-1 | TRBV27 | TGTGCCAGCAGTGTAGGGACAGGGCTTTATGAGCAGTTCTTC | CASSVGTGLYEQFF
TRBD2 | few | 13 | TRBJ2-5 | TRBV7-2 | TGTGCCAGCAGCTTCGCGGGAGGAGAGACCCAGTACTTC | CASSFAGGETQYF
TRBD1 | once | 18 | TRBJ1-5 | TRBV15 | TGTGCCACCAGCGCCGTGGAAATTGGACAGGGAATGAGTCAGCCCCAGCATTTT | CATSAVEIGQGMSQPQHF
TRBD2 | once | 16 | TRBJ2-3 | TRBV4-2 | TGTGCCAGCACCCCCCGACTAGCGGGAGTCACAGATACGCAGTATTTT | CASTPRLAGVTDTQYF
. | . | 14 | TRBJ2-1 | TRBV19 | TGTGCCAGTAGATCACCAGGCGGAGGCAATGAGCAGTTCTTC | CASRSPGGGNEQFF
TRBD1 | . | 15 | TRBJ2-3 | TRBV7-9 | TGTGCCAGCAGCCCGGGGACAGCCCACACAGATACGCAGTATTTT | CASSPGTAHTDTQYF
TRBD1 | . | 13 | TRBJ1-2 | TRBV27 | TGTGCCAGCAGTCCGCCGACAGGGTATGGCTACACCTTC | CASSPPTGYGYTF
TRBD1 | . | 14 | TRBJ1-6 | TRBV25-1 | TGTGCCAGCAGTGGGGACAGTTATAATTCACCCCTCCACTTT | CASSGDSYNSPLHF